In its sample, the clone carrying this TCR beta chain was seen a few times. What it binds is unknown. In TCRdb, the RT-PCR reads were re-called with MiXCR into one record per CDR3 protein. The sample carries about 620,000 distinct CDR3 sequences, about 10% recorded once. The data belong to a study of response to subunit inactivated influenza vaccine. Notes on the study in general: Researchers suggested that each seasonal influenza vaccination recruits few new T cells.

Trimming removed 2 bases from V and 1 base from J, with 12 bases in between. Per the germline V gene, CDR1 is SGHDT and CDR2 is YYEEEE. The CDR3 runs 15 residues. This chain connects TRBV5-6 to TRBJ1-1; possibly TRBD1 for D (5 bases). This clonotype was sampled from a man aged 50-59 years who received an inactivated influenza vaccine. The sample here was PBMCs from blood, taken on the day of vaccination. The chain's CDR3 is CASSFVGAQNTEAFF. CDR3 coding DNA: TGTGCCAGCAGCTTCGTCGGGGCCCAGAACACTGAAGCTTTCTTT.